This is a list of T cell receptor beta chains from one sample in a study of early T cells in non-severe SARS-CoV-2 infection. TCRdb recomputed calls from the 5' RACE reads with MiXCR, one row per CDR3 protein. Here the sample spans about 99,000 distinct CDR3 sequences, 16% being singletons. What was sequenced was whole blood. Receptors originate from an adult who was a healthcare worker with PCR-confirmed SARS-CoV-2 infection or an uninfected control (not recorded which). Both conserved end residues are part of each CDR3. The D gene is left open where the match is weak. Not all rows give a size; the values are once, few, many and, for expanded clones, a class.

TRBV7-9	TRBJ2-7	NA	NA	CASSLAGARDAEQYF	TGTGCCAGCAGCTTAGCGGGGGCCCGGGACGCCGAGCAGTACTTC
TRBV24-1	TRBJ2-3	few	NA	CATSDYSRGGPDTQYF	TGTGCCACCAGTGATTACAGCAGGGGAGGCCCAGATACGCAGTATTTT
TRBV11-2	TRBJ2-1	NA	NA	CASSLGPQSYNEQFF	TGTGCCAGCAGCTTAGGACCGCAGAGTTACAATGAGCAGTTCTTC
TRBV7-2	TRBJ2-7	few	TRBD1	CASSGIGQGNYEQYF	TGTGCCAGCAGTGGAATCGGACAGGGGAACTACGAGCAGTACTTC
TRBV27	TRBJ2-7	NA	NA	CASSLSSDGRGSKYEQYF	TGTGCCAGCAGTTTATCCTCGGATGGCAGGGGTTCTAAGTACGAGCAGTACTTC
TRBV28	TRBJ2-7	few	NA	CASSRRLVHEQYF	TGTGCCAGCAGCCGCCGATTAGTCCACGAGCAGTACTTC
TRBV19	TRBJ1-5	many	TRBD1	CASSKGQGHQPQHF	TGTGCCAGTAGCAAAGGACAGGGCCATCAGCCCCAGCATTTT
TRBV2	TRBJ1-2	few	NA	CASSEETANYGYTF	TGTGCCAGCAGTGAAGAGACGGCAAACTATGGCTACACCTTC
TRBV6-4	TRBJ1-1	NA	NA	CASSDQFGDTEAFF	TGTGCCAGCAGTGACCAATTTGGAGACACTGAAGCTTTCTTT
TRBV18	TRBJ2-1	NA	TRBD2	CASSPPPAGAGNEQFF	TGTGCCAGCTCACCACCACCAGCGGGAGCAGGCAATGAGCAGTTCTTC
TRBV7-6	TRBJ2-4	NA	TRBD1	CASSPTGRDIQYF	TGTGCCAGCAGCCCGACAGGGAGAGACATTCAGTACTTC
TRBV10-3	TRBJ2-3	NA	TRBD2	CATGLAGRADTQYF	TGTGCCACCGGACTAGCGGGAAGGGCAGATACGCAGTATTTT
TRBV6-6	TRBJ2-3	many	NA	CASRAELSTDTQYF	TGTGCCAGCAGAGCGGAACTTAGCACAGATACGCAGTATTTT
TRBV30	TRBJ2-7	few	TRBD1	CAWSVIRTGGFSEQYF	TGTGCCTGGAGTGTAATTCGGACAGGGGGATTTAGCGAGCAGTACTTC
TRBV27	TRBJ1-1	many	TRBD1	CASSLTGVGLGTEAFF	TGTGCCAGCAGTTTAACAGGGGTGGGGTTGGGCACTGAAGCTTTCTTT
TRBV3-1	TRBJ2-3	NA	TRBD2	CASSPSASGRPADTQYF	TGTGCCAGCAGCCCGTCCGCTAGCGGGAGACCCGCAGATACGCAGTATTTT
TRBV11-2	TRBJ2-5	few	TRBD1	CASSYRDRGLETQYF	TGTGCCAGCAGCTACCGGGACAGGGGCTTAGAGACCCAGTACTTC
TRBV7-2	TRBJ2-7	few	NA	CASSLEGNSYEQYF	TGTGCCAGCAGCTTAGAAGGGAACTCCTACGAGCAGTACTTC
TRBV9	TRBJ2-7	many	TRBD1	CASSVEEGAHEQYF	TGTGCCAGCAGCGTAGAAGAGGGGGCCCACGAGCAGTACTTC
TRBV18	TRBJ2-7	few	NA	CASSLQRGNYEQYF	TGTGCCAGCTCACTCCAACGGGGTAACTACGAGCAGTACTTC
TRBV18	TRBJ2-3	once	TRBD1	CASSEQGSRRTDTQYF	TGTGCCAGCTCAGAACAGGGGTCCCGAAGGACAGATACGCAGTATTTT
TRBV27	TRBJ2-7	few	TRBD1	CASSLSGGYYEQYF	TGTGCCAGCAGTTTATCAGGGGGCTACTACGAGCAGTACTTC
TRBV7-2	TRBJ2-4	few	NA	CASSLFGGIDIQYF	TGTGCCAGCAGCTTATTTGGCGGGATTGACATTCAGTACTTC
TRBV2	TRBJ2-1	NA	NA	CASSVAPHEQFF	TGTGCCAGCAGTGTGGCTCCTCATGAGCAGTTCTTC
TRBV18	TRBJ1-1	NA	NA	CASSPSLTGGSTEAFF	TGTGCCAGCTCACCATCGTTGACCGGAGGTTCAACTGAAGCTTTCTTT
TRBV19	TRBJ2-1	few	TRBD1	CASGAGGSYNEQFF	TGTGCCAGTGGAGCAGGGGGCTCCTACAATGAGCAGTTCTTC
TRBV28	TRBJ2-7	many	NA	CASGNYEQYF	TGTGCCAGCGGTAACTACGAGCAGTACTTC
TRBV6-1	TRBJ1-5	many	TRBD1	CASSEDAGTGNQPQHF	TGTGCCAGCAGTGAAGACGCCGGGACAGGCAATCAGCCCCAGCATTTT
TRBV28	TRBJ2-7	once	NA	CASRSNEQYF	TGTGCCAGCAGAAGTAACGAGCAGTACTTC
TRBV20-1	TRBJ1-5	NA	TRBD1	CSAGAPGGIDQPQHF	TGCAGTGCTGGAGCGCCAGGGGGGATCGATCAGCCCCAGCATTTT
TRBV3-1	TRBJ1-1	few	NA	CASSQVRHTTEAFF	TGTGCCAGCAGCCAAGTCCGACACACCACTGAAGCTTTCTTT
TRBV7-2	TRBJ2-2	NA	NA	CASSLGIANTGELFF	TGTGCCAGCAGCTTGGGAATCGCGAACACCGGGGAGCTGTTTTTT
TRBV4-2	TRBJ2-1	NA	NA	CASSQERNSRDEQFF	TGTGCCAGCAGCCAAGAGAGGAACTCCAGGGATGAGCAGTTCTTC
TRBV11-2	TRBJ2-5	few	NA	CASSSTSRETQYF	TGTGCCAGCAGCTCGACCTCTCGAGAGACCCAGTACTTC
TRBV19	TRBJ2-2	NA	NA	CATSPPLTGELFF	TGTGCCACTAGCCCTCCGTTAACCGGGGAGCTGTTTTTT
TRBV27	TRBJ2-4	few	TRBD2	CASRGEGRAKNIQYF	TGTGCCAGCCGGGGGGAGGGCCGAGCCAAAAACATTCAGTACTTC
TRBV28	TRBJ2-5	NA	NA	CASVGETQYF	TGTGCCAGCGTTGGAGAGACCCAGTACTTC
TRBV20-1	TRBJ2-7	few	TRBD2	CSASSGTSGTYEQYF	TGCAGTGCTTCCTCCGGGACTAGCGGGACCTACGAGCAGTACTTC
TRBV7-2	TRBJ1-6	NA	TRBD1	CASSPTDRRSSYNSPLHF	TGTGCCAGCAGCCCTACGGACAGGAGGAGCTCCTATAATTCACCCCTCCACTTT
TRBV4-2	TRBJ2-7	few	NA	CASSQEDRYYEQYF	TGTGCCAGCAGCCAAGAGGACAGATACTACGAGCAGTACTTC
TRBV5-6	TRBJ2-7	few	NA	CASSPYGPPYEQYF	TGTGCCAGCAGCCCATACGGGCCACCTTACGAGCAGTACTTC
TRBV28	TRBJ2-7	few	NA	CASSPGIPEQYF	TGTGCCAGCAGCCCCGGGATTCCCGAGCAGTACTTC
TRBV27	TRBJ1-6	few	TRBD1	CASSFWDRLTNSPLHF	TGTGCCAGCAGTTTTTGGGACAGGCTAACAAATTCACCCCTCCACTTT
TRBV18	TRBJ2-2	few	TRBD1	CASSPAGTGRRATGELFF	TGTGCCAGCTCACCCGCCGGGACAGGGAGGAGGGCCACCGGGGAGCTGTTTTTT
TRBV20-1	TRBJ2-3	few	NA	CSAKGQNTDTQYF	TGCAGTGCTAAAGGACAGAACACAGATACGCAGTATTTT
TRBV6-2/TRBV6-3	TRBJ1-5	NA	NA	CASSYLDNSQPQHF	TGTGCCAGCAGTTACCTCGATAATAGTCAGCCCCAGCATTTT
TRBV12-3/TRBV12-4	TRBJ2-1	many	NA	CASIQRSGFPYNEQFF	TGTGCCAGCATCCAGAGGTCGGGGTTCCCCTACAATGAGCAGTTCTTC
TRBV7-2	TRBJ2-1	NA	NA	CASSSVYGEGIF	TGTGCCAGCAGCTCCGTTTACGGGGAAGGGATCTTC
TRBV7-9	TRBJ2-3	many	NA	CASSPSVDTQYF	TGTGCCAGCAGCCCCTCCGTGGATACGCAGTATTTT
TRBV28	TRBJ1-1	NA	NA	CASSLSAGTEAFF	TGTGCCAGCAGTTTATCCGCGGGGACTGAAGCTTTCTTT
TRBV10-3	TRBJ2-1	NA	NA	CAISDNSGVTYNEQFF	TGTGCCATCAGTGATAATTCGGGAGTAACCTACAATGAGCAGTTCTTC